This entry concerns a single TCR beta chain. Its antigen is currently unknown. Germline CDR1 LGHNA, CDR2 YNFKEQ. Trimming stripped 1 base from V and 6 bases from J, with 11 bases between. There are 14 residues in the CDR3. This sample was taken from a study of blood T cells in healthy people across ages. Each sample gave at least 6 million isolated PBMCs. Primers used in a second PCR of roughly 6 to 11 cycles were a sample-barcoded 5' primer and a J-beta primer mix. Each CDR3 protein is one row after TCRdb ran MiXCR on the 5' RACE reads. Of over 950,000 distinct CDR3 sequences listed, 51% are singletons. Whole-study findings and limits: Unsorted PBMC material precluded a definitive naive versus antigen-experienced comparison.

The receptor's source is a woman aged 55-70 years in good health. The V call is TRBV4-2, the J call TRBJ2-3; the D gene is possibly TRBD1 (5 bases). Material: blood. For the CDR3, the DNA is TGTGCCAGCAGCCAAGTCCCACAGGCGGATACGCAGTATTTT. Its protein product is CASSQVPQADTQYF.